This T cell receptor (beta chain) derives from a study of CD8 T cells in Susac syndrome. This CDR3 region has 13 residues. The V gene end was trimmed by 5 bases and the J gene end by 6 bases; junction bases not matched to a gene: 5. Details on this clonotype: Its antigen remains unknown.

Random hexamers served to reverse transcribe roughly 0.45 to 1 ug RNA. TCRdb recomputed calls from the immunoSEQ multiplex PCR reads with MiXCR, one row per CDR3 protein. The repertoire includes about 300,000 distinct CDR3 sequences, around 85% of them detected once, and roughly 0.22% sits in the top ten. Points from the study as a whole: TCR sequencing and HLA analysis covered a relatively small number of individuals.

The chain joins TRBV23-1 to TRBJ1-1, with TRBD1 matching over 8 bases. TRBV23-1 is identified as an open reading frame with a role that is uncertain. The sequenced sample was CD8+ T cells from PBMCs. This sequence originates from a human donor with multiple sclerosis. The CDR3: CASSKQGGAEAFF. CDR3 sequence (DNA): TGCGCCAGCAGTAAACAGGGGGGCGCTGAAGCTTTCTTT.